This TCR beta chain is drawn from a study of T cells in Graves' hyperthyroidism and ophthalmopathy. Study at large: It was at initial diagnosis, before any treatment, that peripheral blood was collected. Study results and limitations: Within blood appeared most thyroid clonotypes that had expanded above 0.001.

Orbital computed tomography, thyroid ultrasound, serum thyroxine and TRAb, and clinical symptoms together informed the diagnoses. When hyperthyroidism was first diagnosed, the blood sample was taken, preceding any ophthalmopathy symptoms. This clonotype has ten or more counts. Its specificity is unknown. The V end was cut by 4 bases, the J end by 2 bases, with 6 bases between. CDR3 length: 12 residues. Germline V gene sequence: CDR1 MNHEY, CDR2 SVGEGT. Amplification targeted TCR beta CDR3 regions from RNA transcripts. HTBI primers were employed in a first-round RT-PCR of the TCR CDR3. TCRdb reprocessed the multiplex PCR reads with MiXCR, giving one entry per CDR3 protein. The sample shows 250,000 to 300,000 distinct CDR3 sequences, 13% of them seen only once.

The rearrangement uses TRBV6-2 or TRBV6-3 and TRBJ2-7; D unresolved. Specimen: blood. This clonotype originated in a woman in her 30s with Graves' hyperthyroidism that later progressed to Graves' ophthalmopathy. The CDR3 loop reads CASSFSTYEQYF. CDR3 bases: TGTGCCAGCAGTTTCAGTACCTACGAGCAGTACTTC.